This section outlines one T cell receptor (beta chain) sequence together with its context. The antigen remains unidentified. The data are from a study of cytomegalovirus exposure and HLA in healthy donors. Study details: Researchers found that about four fifths of 398 genotyped donors fell within the Caucasian-associated ancestry cluster.

Study results and limitations: Fewer N-insertions (relative to the approximately 700-donor mean) were reportedly seen in an Asian-associated ancestry cluster in a later analysis. In an earlier analysis, about 90% or about 30%: the productive usage of most TCR beta V segments.

CDR1 is DFQATT, CDR2 SNEGSKA, per germline (reference sequence). V gave up 0 bases and J gave up 10 bases, with 10 bases separating them. The CDR3 is made up of 11 amino acids. The PCR contained 60 Vbeta and 13 Jbeta primers. Produced via immunoSEQ multiplex PCR; TCRdb's table is partial and in-frame only. This table holds some 110,000 clones, about 70% found once. The clonotype originates from a man aged 25 to 40 in good health and CMV-seronegative. The sequenced sample was PBMCs. The gene calls are TRBV20-1 and TRBJ2-7, with TRBD2 as a possible D gene (5 bases). For the CDR3, the DNA is TGCAGTGCTAGAGATTTAGGAGGACAGTACTTC. Its translation: CSARDLGGQYF.